Below are 21 T cell receptor beta chains sequenced from a single sample in a study of blood T cell repertoires in COVID-19. Using immunoSEQ multiplex PCR, the repertoire was profiled, and TCRdb retains in-frame clones only, with some absent. The sample includes 200,000 to 250,000 clones, roughly 86% of them seen just once. Sequenced: peripheral blood. These receptors came from a man in his fifties or sixties with acute or convalescent COVID-19.

This chain uses TRBV28 with TRBJ1-2, with D possibly being TRBD1 (6 bases). CDR1 is MDHEN, CDR2 SYDVKM, per germline. Trimming shortened V by 7 bases and J by 2 bases, and 11 bases separated the two germline ends. The CDR3 extends over 13 amino acids. CDR3 bases: TGTGCCAGCACCGGGACACCCAACTATGGCTACACCTTC. The encoded protein is CASTGTPNYGYTF.

The CDR3 coding sequence is TGCGCCAGCAGCATCGGACTAGCGGAAACAGATACGCAGTATTTT. Its protein is CASSIGLAETDTQYF. The chain has TRBV5-1 and TRBJ2-3; 10 bases line up with TRBD2. Germline trimming cut 4 bases from V and 3 bases from J; bases unmatched to any gene: 5. CDR3 length: 15 amino acids. The germline V gene encodes CDR1 SGHRS and CDR2 YFSETQ.

This clone has more than one count but fewer than ten. The chain combines TRBV6-5 with TRBJ1-2, with D maybe TRBD1 (6 bases). Germline lookup yields CDR1 MNHEY and CDR2 SVGAGI. The V end was cut by 6 bases, the J end by 4 bases, with 15 bases between. The CDR3 contains 14 residues. The CDR3 DNA reads TGTGCCAGCAGACCTGAACAGGGATCCTATGGCTACACCTTC. It encodes CASRPEQGSYGYTF.

The V and J genes are TRBV5-1 and TRBJ1-6, with 7 bases that match TRBD1. Trimming cost V 7 bases and J 7 bases; bases outside gene matches: 5. The CDR3 totals 13 residues. Germline V gives CDR1 SGHRS, CDR2 YFSETQ. The CDR3 DNA reads as TGCGCCAGCGCAACAGGGGAGAATTCACCCCTCCACTTT. The encoded protein is CASATGENSPLHF.

The gene calls are TRBV5-4 and TRBJ2-7, with 8 positions matching TRBD2. The germline CDR1 and CDR2 sequences are SGHNT and YYREEE (reference sequence). J was trimmed by 1 base and V by 0 bases; bases with no gene match: 3. The CDR3 covers 15 residues. CDR3 bases: TGTGCCAGCAGCTTGGCTAGCGGGTTGTCCTACGAGCAGTACTTC. The encoded protein is CASSLASGLSYEQYF.

The V gene is TRBV6-5, the J gene TRBJ1-4; D remains ambiguous. Germline V gene lookup returns CDR1 MNHEY and CDR2 SVGAGI. The CDR3 extends over 13 amino acids. V lost 7 bases and J lost 11, with 17 bases in between. DNA for the CDR3: TGTGCCAGCACCCTTCGGGGTTTGGGGAAACTGTTTTTT. It encodes CASTLRGLGKLFF.

The chain is built from TRBV11-3 and TRBJ2-7, with D tentatively TRBD1 (5 bases). CDR3 length: 15 amino acids. CDR1 and CDR2 (germline): SGHNT, YENEEA. The ends were cut back, 2 bases at V and 0 bases at J, with 11 bases in the middle. CDR3 DNA: TGTGCCAGCAGCTTACATGATACAGGCTCCTACGAGCAGTACTTC. Its translation is CASSLHDTGSYEQYF.

The rearrangement joins TRBV21-1 to TRBJ2-3; the table names TRBD1, a call not compared with the DNA. TRBV21-1 is annotated as a pseudogene. The length of the CDR3 is 14 residues. The CDR3 spells CASSRGHCTDTQYF. The CDR3 DNA follows: TGTGCCAGCAGCAGGGGACACTGCACAGATACGCAGTATTTT.

V is TRBV10-3 and J is TRBJ2-5; 11 bases align to TRBD1. The CDR3 covers 15 residues. Germline CDR1 is ENHRY and CDR2 is SYGVKD. After removal of 6 bases from V and 5 bases from J, the junction contained 8 bases not matched to a gene. The CDR3 region is CAIRGSGQGEETQYF. DNA of the CDR3: TGTGCCATCAGAGGGTCGGGACAGGGGGAGGAGACCCAGTACTTC.

This sequence joins TRBV29-1 and TRBJ1-2, with D tentatively TRBD1 (5 bases). V was cut by 0 bases and J by 4 bases, with 9 bases left in between. Germline lookup yields CDR1 SQVTM and CDR2 ANQGSEA. The length of the CDR3 is 13 residues. This chain's CDR3 is CSVEEGVSYGYTF. CDR3 sequence (DNA): TGCAGCGTTGAAGAAGGGGTGAGCTATGGCTACACCTTC.

This clone was seen once. The V and J genes are TRBV27 and TRBJ1-5; no firm D call. The CDR3 totals 14 residues. Per the germline V gene, CDR1 is MNHEY and CDR2 is SMNVEV (reference sequence). Deletions cut 3 bases from V and 2 bases from J, with 8 bases between. CDR3 sequence reads: CASSFRGGNQPQHF. As DNA, the CDR3 is TGTGCCAGCAGTTTTCGGGGAGGCAATCAGCCCCAGCATTTT.

The chain has TRBV19 and TRBJ1-5; D perhaps matches TRBD1 (5 bases). This CDR3 comprises 15 residues. Trimming removed 7 bases from V and 5 bases from J, with 18 bases in between. CDR1 is LNHDA, CDR2 SQIVND, per germline (reference sequence). For the CDR3, the DNA is TGTGCCAGTACCCGGGGGGATAGGGTCTATCAGCCCCAGCATTTT. This gives the protein CASTRGDRVYQPQHF.

V gene TRBV5-1 combines with J gene TRBJ2-1; 8 bases align to TRBD2. The J segment lost 6 bases and the V segment lost 1 base, leaving 6 bases of the junction unmatched. CDR1 and CDR2 from the germline V gene are SGHRS and YFSETQ. The CDR3 length is 15 residues. In DNA, the CDR3 is TGCGCCAGCAGCTTGTTACTAGCGGAGACCAATGAGCAGTTCTTC. It translates to CASSLLLAETNEQFF.

There are a few counts of this clone. In the same sample, other DNA sequences code for this CDR3. The chain links TRBV6-5 to TRBJ1-5, with 7 positions matching TRBD1. The CDR3 is 15 amino acids. Germline assignment: CDR1 MNHEY and CDR2 SVGAGI. Trimming at V came to 6 bases and at J to 0 bases, leaving 5 bases not matched to a gene. DNA of the CDR3: TGTGCCAGCAGAGTAACAGGGGATAGCAATCAGCCCCAGCATTTT. It specifies CASRVTGDSNQPQHF.

V gene TRBV25-1 combines with J gene TRBJ1-6; D is undetermined. The CDR3 extends over 15 amino acids. Trimming cost V 3 bases and J 10 bases, with 16 bases left between them. Per the germline V gene, CDR1 is MGHDK and CDR2 is SYGVNS. CDR3 bases: TGTGCCAGCAGTGAGAGGCCCGGTAACTACTCACCCCTCCACTTT. Protein: CASSERPGNYSPLHF. Combining the CDR3 with reference TRBV25-1 and TRBJ1-6 gives the whole variable domain EADIYQTPRYLVIGTGKKITLECSQTMGHDKMYWYQQDPGMELHLIHYSYGVNSTEKGDLSSESTVSRIRTEHFPLTLESARPSHTSQYLCASSERPGNYSPLHFGNGTRLTVT.

The rearrangement uses TRBV5-1 and TRBJ1-2; tentative D call: TRBD1 (5 bases). Germline V gene lookup returns CDR1 SGHRS and CDR2 YFSETQ. The CDR3 sequence is 13 residues long. V gave up 4 bases and J gave up 4 bases, with 11 bases separating them. The CDR3 loop is CASSDQGSYGYTF. The CDR3 DNA follows: TGCGCCAGCAGCGACCAGGGTTCCTATGGCTACACCTTC.

The genes are TRBV7-8 and TRBJ2-3; possible D gene TRBD1, 6 bases. CDR3 length equals 15 residues. Per the germline V gene, CDR1 is SGHVS and CDR2 is FQNEAQ. V was pared by 5 bases and J by 1 base, with 13 bases between. In DNA, the CDR3 is TGTGCCAGCAGCACGCGACAGGCACGCACAGATACGCAGTATTTT. Its protein product is CASSTRQARTDTQYF.

The chain is built from TRBV7-6 and TRBJ1-1; 10 bases match TRBD1. Per germline, CDR1 SGHVS and CDR2 FNYEAQ. With V trimmed by 5 bases and J by 3 bases, 12 bases remained unmatched. The CDR3 is 17 amino acids. The DNA of the CDR3 is TGTGCCAGCAGCGCCCGACCGGACAGGGGGTATGACACTGAAGCTTTCTTT. This translates into CASSARPDRGYDTEAFF.

This clone was counted only a few times. The chain recombines TRBV19 with TRBJ1-4; 8 bases match TRBD1. This CDR3 comprises 13 residues. V lost 5 bases to trimming and J lost 6 bases; unmatched junction nucleotides: 2. Germline lookup yields CDR1 LNHDA and CDR2 SQIVND (reference sequence). CDR3 DNA sequence: TGTGCCAGTAGTGTGACAGGGGATGAAAAACTGTTTTTT. Translation: CASSVTGDEKLFF.

This chain uses TRBV5-1 with TRBJ1-1, with 11 bases that match TRBD1. Germline CDR1 is SGHRS and CDR2 is YFSETQ. This CDR3 has 15 residues. The V and J ends lost 4 bases and 4 bases, in that order; junction bases with no gene match: 6. CDR3 region: CASSLYGTGGTEAFF. The DNA of the CDR3 is TGCGCCAGCAGCCTTTACGGGACAGGGGGCACTGAAGCTTTCTTT.

The chain uses TRBV19 and TRBJ2-7; possible D gene TRBD2, 5 bases. V lost 3 bases and J 1 base, leaving 16 bases between the germline ends. Germline V gene data show CDR1 as LNHDA and CDR2 as SQIVND (reference sequence). The CDR3 is 16 amino acids. CDR3 coding DNA: TGTGCCAGTAGTATTGAGGGCCCGGAGACTTCCTACGAGCAGTACTTC. This encodes CASSIEGPETSYEQYF.